This T cell receptor (beta chain) originates from a study of blood T cells in healthy people across ages. Whole-study results and caveats: CMV status of donors was not determined, possibly confounding expanded clonotype changes. Among long-lived donors, naive CD4+ cells were more numerous and diversity higher than in aged donors.

A sample-barcoded 5' primer and a J-beta primer mix were used in a second PCR of roughly 6 to 12 cycles. MiXCR, run by TCRdb on the 5' RACE reads, gives a single entry per CDR3 protein. The sample carries about 600,000 distinct CDR3 sequences, roughly 48% recorded once. The V segment lost 10 bases and the J segment 4 bases; nucleotides outside the gene matches: 9. The CDR3 is 14 residues long. Germline V gene lookup returns CDR1 LGHNT and CDR2 FRNRAP. On this clonotype itself: The antigen is unknown.

The V gene is TRBV12-5, the J gene TRBJ1-2, with 10 bases fitting TRBD1. This TCR was recovered from an elderly man in good health. The sequenced sample consisted of blood. As DNA, the CDR3 is TGTGCTACGGCTAGGGACAGGGGTACCTATGGCTACACCTTC. Residues: CATARDRGTYGYTF.